This T cell receptor beta chain came from a study of spatial heterogeneity in lung cancer. Trimming cost V 5 bases and J 9 bases, with 20 bases left between them. The germline V gene has CDR1 MNHEY and CDR2 SVGAGI. This CDR3 contains 15 residues. Unique molecular identifiers, one per molecule, were present on every TCR cDNA molecule. TCRdb passed the 5' RACE reads through MiXCR, listing each CDR3 protein once. The sample lists fewer than 9,000 distinct CDR3 sequences; over 7.5% were seen once. This clonotype was seen a handful of times. Time point: sample taken at primary tumor resection. No cells were sorted before sequencing. The whole RNA sequenced was extracted from tumor, nontumor lung or frozen PBMC. A total of more than 65 untreated early-stage non-small cell lung cancer patients served as donors.

The starting material was PBMCs, obtained at surgery. The clonotype originates from a female donor with early-stage non-small cell lung cancer. This chain uses TRBV6-5 with TRBJ2-4; D ambiguous. The CDR3 here is CASSPPGDWSRIQYF. The CDR3 nucleotides read TGTGCCAGCAGTCCTCCTGGTGACTGGAGTCGCATTCAGTACTTC.